This T cell receptor beta chain was captured in a study of beta chain features in type 1 diabetes. Expressed TCRB transcripts were sequenced after all isolated RNA was converted to cDNA. Method: immunoSEQ multiplex PCR; TCRdb's copy keeps in-frame clones and lacks some. The table has approximately 150,000 clones, 8% to 13% seen once. In its sample, this clone was seen a few times. CDR3 length: 15 amino acids. Unmatched junction bases numbered 6, after V lost 2 bases and J lost 3 bases. Germline loops: CDR1 KGHSH, CDR2 LQKENI. The source of this sequence is a young man in good health. The gene calls are TRBV18 and TRBJ1-2; 7 bases are a match to TRBD1. Sequenced material: naive CD4+ T cells from blood. For the CDR3, the DNA is TGTGCCAGCTCACCATACACAGGGGACTACTATGGCTACACCTTC. It yields the protein CASSPYTGDYYGYTF.